This T cell receptor (beta chain) was found in a study of monozygotic twins with inflammatory bowel disease. General study points: Immunosuppressive treatments were not uniform, and this may have added variability to patient repertoires. Patients with IBD had less TCRbeta diversity (inverse Simpson) than their healthy co-twins. IBD patients shared fewer clonotypes with others than healthy twins, especially with disease activity.

The UMIs contained a 6-nucleotide sample barcode. They were added by template switching during cDNA synthesis. TCRdb reanalyzed the 5' RACE reads, giving one entry per CDR3 protein sequence and no DNA. This listing includes 200,000 to 250,000 distinct CDR3 sequences. Germline CDR1 reads MNHEY; CDR2 reads SVGAGI. This CDR3 spans 14 amino acids. For this clonotype: Antigen unknown.

J is TRBJ2-7 and V is TRBV6-5; TCRdb names TRBD1, which stays unverified in the absence of DNA. The sequence derives from a human donor with ulcerative colitis or Crohn's disease, or a healthy co-twin of an affected twin (not recorded which). The specimen was blood. This CDR3 reads CASSSRTGPYEQYF.